Shown below are 21 T cell receptor beta chains from a single sample sequenced in a study of control samples from healthy donors and cancer patients. The method was immunoSEQ multiplex PCR; TCRdb's version includes in-frame clones alone and lacks a portion of them. This table has 150,000 or so clones, 92% appearing once. Sequencing input: blood. Receptors originate from a woman between 50 and 59 years old in good health.

A remark on this clone: At the DNA level, this CDR3 is encoded by other sequences in the same sample as well. This chain links TRBV6-1 with TRBJ2-1, with 7 positions matching TRBD2. V shed 2 bases, J shed 4 bases, and the junction held 2 bases outside the gene matches. Per the germline V gene, CDR1 is MNHNS and CDR2 is SASEGT. The CDR3 runs to 14 residues. The DNA of the CDR3 is TGTGCCAGCAGTGAACTAGCGGCATACAATGAGCAGTTCTTC. It translates to CASSELAAYNEQFF.

The chain joins TRBV18 to TRBJ1-5; 9 bases match TRBD1. Trimming cost V 3 bases and J 2 bases; bases outside gene matches: 14. This CDR3 is built from 19 residues. In germline, CDR1 is KGHSH, CDR2 LQKENI. CDR3: CASSPDRDRARIGNQPQHF. In DNA, the CDR3 is TGTGCCAGCTCACCCGACCGGGACAGGGCAAGAATAGGCAATCAGCCCCAGCATTTT.

The chain combines TRBV6-4 with TRBJ2-1; D not resolved. The CDR3 runs 13 residues. V lost 4 bases to trimming and J lost 4 bases, with 8 bases between them. Germline CDR1 reads MRHNA; CDR2 reads SNTAGT. As DNA, the CDR3 is TGTGCCAGCAGTGGCCTAAAGTACAATGAGCAGTTCTTC. Amino acids: CASSGLKYNEQFF.

The gene calls are TRBV27 and TRBJ2-1, with D perhaps being TRBD1 or TRBD2 (5 bases each). Trimming took 6 bases from V and 10 from J, leaving 13 bases between them. The CDR3 totals 12 residues. The V gene's germline CDR1 is MNHEY and CDR2 SMNVEV (reference sequence). Here the CDR3 reads CASRSRGEEQFF. DNA of the CDR3: TGTGCCAGCAGATCCCGAGGGGAGGAGCAGTTCTTC.

The rearrangement links TRBV12-3 or TRBV12-4 to TRBJ1-2; no reliable D call. The ends were cut back, 0 bases at V and 4 bases at J, with 6 bases in the middle. This CDR3 has 13 residues. For the CDR3, the DNA is TGTGCCAGCAGTTTAGCAATTTCCTATGGCTACACCTTC. It is translated as CASSLAISYGYTF.

This rearrangement joins TRBV25-1 to TRBJ1-1, with a possible D match to TRBD1 (5 bases). This CDR3 has 14 amino acids. Germline CDR1 reads MGHDK; CDR2 reads SYGVNS. V gave up 5 bases and J gave up 4 bases, with 14 bases separating them. CDR3 DNA: TGTGCCAGCAGTCCCTCTGGGGGGGGCACTGAAGCTTTCTTT. It codes for CASSPSGGGTEAFF.

The chain recombines TRBV29-1 with TRBJ1-1; no clear D. V lost 6 bases and J 1 base, leaving 12 bases between the germline ends. CDR3 length equals 13 residues. The germline V gene encodes CDR1 SQVTM and CDR2 ANQGSEA. This CDR3 reads CSVRTTSNTEAFF. The CDR3 DNA sequence: TGCAGCGTCCGCACCACTTCGAACACTGAAGCTTTCTTT. Supplemented by reference TRBV29-1 and TRBJ1-1, the full variable domain reads SAVISQKPSRDICQRGTSLTIQCQVDSQVTMMFWYRQQPGQSLTLIATANQGSEATYESGFVIDKFPISRPNLTFSTLTVSNMSPEDSSIYLCSVRTTSNTEAFFGQGTRLTVV.

The CDR3 DNA reads as TGTGCCAGCAGTCGGGACTGGAACACTGAAGCTTTCTTT. This codes for CASSRDWNTEAFF. V is TRBV5-6 and J is TRBJ1-1; TRBD1 is a possible D gene (5 bases). CDR3 length equals 13 residues. Germline assignment: CDR1 SGHDT and CDR2 YYEEEE. Trimming pared 5 bases from V and 1 base from J, leaving 9 bases between.

The chain has TRBV28 and TRBJ1-1, with D unclear. The germline V gene encodes CDR1 MDHEN and CDR2 SYDVKM. The ends were cut back, 1 base at V and 7 bases at J, with 4 bases in the middle. This CDR3 contains 11 residues. CDR3 coding DNA: TGTGCCAGCAGTTTATACCGTGAAGCTTTCTTT. Its protein is CASSLYREAFF.

The gene calls are TRBV11-2 and TRBJ1-2; D call uncertain. Per germline, CDR1 SGHAT and CDR2 FQNNGV. This CDR3 contains 13 residues. The ends were cut back, 5 bases at V and 3 bases at J, with 10 bases in the middle. As DNA, the CDR3 is TGTGCCAGCAGCGTGGACGGGGACTATGGCTACACCTTC. Its translation is CASSVDGDYGYTF.

This rearrangement joins TRBV12-3 or TRBV12-4 to TRBJ1-1; TRBD1 matches at 8 bases. CDR3 length: 13 residues. Unmatched junction bases numbered 2, after V lost 7 bases and J lost 1 base. CDR3 protein: CASNRGGNTEAFF. CDR3 sequence (DNA): TGTGCCAGCAACAGGGGGGGGAACACTGAAGCTTTCTTT.

V is TRBV9 and J is TRBJ2-3, with 11 nucleotides matching TRBD2. Per germline, CDR1 SGDLS and CDR2 YYNGEE. V trimming: 0 bases; J trimming: 6 bases; junction bases outside the gene matches: 9. This CDR3 comprises 17 residues. The CDR3 bases are TGTGCCAGCAGCGTAGCTGATAGCGGGGGGGCCCTGGATACGCAGTATTTT. It yields the protein CASSVADSGGALDTQYF. The full variable domain, with the rest looked up from reference TRBV9 and TRBJ2-3, is DSGVTQTPKHLITATGQRVTLRCSPRSGDLSVYWYQQSLDQGLQFLIQYYNGEERAKGNILERFSAQQFPDLHSELNLSSLELGDSALYFCASSVADSGGALDTQYFGPGTRLTVL.

V usage is TRBV11-2 and J usage is TRBJ1-1; 8 bases map to TRBD1. Germline loops: CDR1 SGHAT, CDR2 FQNNGV. J gave up 11 bases and V 0 bases, and 11 bases lay outside the gene matches. The CDR3 covers 15 residues. CDR3 amino acids: CASSLDNRGSVGAFF. The CDR3 coding sequence is TGTGCCAGCAGCTTAGATAACAGGGGGTCCGTCGGGGCTTTCTTT. Full variable domain (missing parts from reference TRBV11-2 and TRBJ1-1): EAGVAQSPRYKIIEKRQSVAFWCNPISGHATLYWYQQILGQGPKLLIQFQNNGVVDDSQLPKDRFSAERLKGVDSTLKIQPAKLEDSAVYLCASSLDNRGSVGAFFGQGTRLTVV.

This sequence joins TRBV27 and TRBJ2-2; tentatively, D is TRBD2 (6 bases). The V and J ends lost 4 bases and 2 bases respectively, with 23 bases between them. This CDR3 has 19 amino acids. Germline CDR1 MNHEY, CDR2 SMNVEV (reference sequence). The CDR3, as DNA: TGTGCCAGCAGTTCCCGCCTCTCCCACCTAGCGCGCAACACCGGGGAGCTGTTTTTT. It specifies CASSSRLSHLARNTGELFF.

The gene calls are TRBV9 and TRBJ1-5; no reliable D call. The V end lost 3 bases, the J end lost 0 bases, and 13 bases lay between the germline ends. Looked up from germline, CDR1 is SGDLS and CDR2 is YYNGEE. The length of the CDR3 is 16 residues. CDR3 bases: TGTGCCAGCAGCGGCCCCGGACCCATTAGCAATCAGCCCCAGCATTTT. It is translated as CASSGPGPISNQPQHF. Combining the CDR3 with reference TRBV9 and TRBJ1-5 gives the whole variable domain DSGVTQTPKHLITATGQRVTLRCSPRSGDLSVYWYQQSLDQGLQFLIQYYNGEERAKGNILERFSAQQFPDLHSELNLSSLELGDSALYFCASSGPGPISNQPQHFGDGTRLSIL.

The rearrangement joins TRBV2 to TRBJ2-1, with 12 bases fitting TRBD2. Germline V gene data show CDR1 as SNHLY and CDR2 as FYNNEI. The trim removed 5 bases at V and 4 bases at J, leaving 6 bases unmatched. The CDR3 extends over 16 amino acids. CDR3 in amino acids: CASSPPGLAGYNEQFF. In nucleotides, the CDR3 is TGTGCCAGCAGTCCACCGGGACTAGCGGGTTACAATGAGCAGTTCTTC.

CDR3 residues: CASSRGGLAGSKNIQYF. CDR3 DNA sequence: TGTGCCAGCAGCCGAGGGGGACTAGCGGGGTCCAAAAACATTCAGTACTTC. This chain joins TRBV7-8 and TRBJ2-4; 13 bases map to TRBD2. The J segment lost 2 bases and the V segment lost 5 bases, leaving 6 bases of the junction unmatched. The germline CDR1 and CDR2 sequences are SGHVS and FQNEAQ. CDR3 size: 17 residues.

In this sample, this clone turned up once. V gene TRBV2 combines with J gene TRBJ2-7, with D tentatively TRBD2 (5 bases). The CDR3 extends over 15 amino acids. Germline-derived CDR1 and CDR2 are SNHLY and FYNNEI. V shed 5 bases and J shed 5 bases, with 19 bases lying between them. CDR3 nucleotide sequence: TGTGCCAGCAGTTTGGAAGACGGAGGCATTAACGAGCAGTACTTC. Translation: CASSLEDGGINEQYF.

The chain uses TRBV7-2 and TRBJ1-5; 11 bases line up with TRBD1. V lost 3 bases and J lost 7; bases outside the gene matches: 5. Germline V gives CDR1 SGHTA, CDR2 FQGNSA. This CDR3 has 15 amino acids. The CDR3 nucleotides are TGTGCCAGCAGCTTTTCCGGGACAGGGGGACAGCCCCAGCATTTT. As protein: CASSFSGTGGQPQHF.

The genes are TRBV7-9 and TRBJ2-7; 8 bases match TRBD2. V was clipped by 4 bases and J by 13 bases; unmatched bases: 9. Germline assignment: CDR1 SEHNR and CDR2 FQNEAQ (reference sequence). This CDR3 is 12 amino acids long. The CDR3 region has the DNA TGTGCCAGCAGCTCCGACCCCGGGAGGGCTTACTTC. This gives the protein CASSSDPGRAYF.

The chain joins TRBV5-1 to TRBJ2-7; 7 bases are shared with TRBD1. V gave up 1 base and J gave up 3 bases; unmatched junction bases: 4. There are 14 residues in the CDR3. Germline CDR1 reads SGHRS; CDR2 reads YFSETQ. CDR3 bases: TGCGCCAGCAGCTTGCTGCAGGGGGACTACGAGCAGTACTTC. The encoded protein is CASSLLQGDYEQYF.